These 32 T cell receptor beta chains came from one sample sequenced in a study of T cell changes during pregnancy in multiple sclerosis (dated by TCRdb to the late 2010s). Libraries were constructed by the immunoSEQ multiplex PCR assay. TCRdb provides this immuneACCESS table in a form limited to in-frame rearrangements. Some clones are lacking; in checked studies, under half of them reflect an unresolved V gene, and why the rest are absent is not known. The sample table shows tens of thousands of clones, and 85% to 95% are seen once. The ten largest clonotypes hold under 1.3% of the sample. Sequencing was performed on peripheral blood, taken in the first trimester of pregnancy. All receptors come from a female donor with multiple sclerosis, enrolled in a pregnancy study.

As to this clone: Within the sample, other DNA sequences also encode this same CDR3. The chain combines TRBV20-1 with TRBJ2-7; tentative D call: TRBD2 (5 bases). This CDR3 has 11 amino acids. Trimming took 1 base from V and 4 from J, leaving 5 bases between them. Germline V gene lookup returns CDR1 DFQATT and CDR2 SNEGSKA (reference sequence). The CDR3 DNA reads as TGCAGTGCTAGAGGCGGGTACGAGCAGTACTTC. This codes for CSARGGYEQYF.

The CDR3 nucleotides read TGTGCCAGTGAGCGACAGGGTGGCCTCCAGAACACTGAAGCTTTCTTT. It yields the protein CASERQGGLQNTEAFF. The chain carries TRBV19 and TRBJ1-1, with 7 nucleotides matching TRBD1. The CDR3 contains 16 residues. Germline CDR1 reads LNHDA; CDR2 reads SQIVND (reference sequence). With V trimmed by 8 bases and J by 1 base, 13 bases remained unmatched.

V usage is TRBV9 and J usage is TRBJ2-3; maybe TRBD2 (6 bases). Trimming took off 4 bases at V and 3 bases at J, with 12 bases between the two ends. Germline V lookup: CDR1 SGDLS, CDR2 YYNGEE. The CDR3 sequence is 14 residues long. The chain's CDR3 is CASSPPGRTDTQYF. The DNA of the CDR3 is TGTGCCAGCAGCCCCCCGGGGAGGACAGATACGCAGTATTTT.

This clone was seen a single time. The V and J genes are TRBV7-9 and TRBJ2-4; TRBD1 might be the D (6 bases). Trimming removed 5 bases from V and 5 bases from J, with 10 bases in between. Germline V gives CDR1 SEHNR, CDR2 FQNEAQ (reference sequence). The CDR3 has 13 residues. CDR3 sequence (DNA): TGTGCCAGCAGCAGCTACAGGGAAAACATTCAGTACTTC. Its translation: CASSSYRENIQYF.

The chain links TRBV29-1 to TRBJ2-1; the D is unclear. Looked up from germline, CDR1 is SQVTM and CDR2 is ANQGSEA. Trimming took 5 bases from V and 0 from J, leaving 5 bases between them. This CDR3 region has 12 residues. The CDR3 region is CSVMASYNEQFF. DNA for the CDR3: TGCAGCGTTATGGCCTCCTACAATGAGCAGTTCTTC.

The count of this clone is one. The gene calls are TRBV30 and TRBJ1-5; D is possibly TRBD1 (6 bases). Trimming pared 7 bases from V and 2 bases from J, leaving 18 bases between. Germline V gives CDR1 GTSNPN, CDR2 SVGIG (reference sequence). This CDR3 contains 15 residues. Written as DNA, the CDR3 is TGTGCCTCATCCGGGGGGCCTGGGGGCAATCAGCCCCAGCATTTT. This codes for CASSGGPGGNQPQHF.

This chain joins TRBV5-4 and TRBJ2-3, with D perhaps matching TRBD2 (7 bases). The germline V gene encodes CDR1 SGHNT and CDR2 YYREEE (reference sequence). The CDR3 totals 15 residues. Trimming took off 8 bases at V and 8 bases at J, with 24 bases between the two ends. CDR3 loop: CASTLDGGGLSTQYF. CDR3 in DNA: TGTGCCAGTACCTTGGATGGGGGGGGCTTAAGTACGCAGTATTTT.

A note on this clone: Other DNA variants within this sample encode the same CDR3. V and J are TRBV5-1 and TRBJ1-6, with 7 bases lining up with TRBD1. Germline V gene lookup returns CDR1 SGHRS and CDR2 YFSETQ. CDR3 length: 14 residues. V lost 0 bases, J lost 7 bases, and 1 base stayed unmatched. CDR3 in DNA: TGCGCCAGCAGCTTGGGACAGGGAAATTCACCCCTCCACTTT. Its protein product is CASSLGQGNSPLHF.

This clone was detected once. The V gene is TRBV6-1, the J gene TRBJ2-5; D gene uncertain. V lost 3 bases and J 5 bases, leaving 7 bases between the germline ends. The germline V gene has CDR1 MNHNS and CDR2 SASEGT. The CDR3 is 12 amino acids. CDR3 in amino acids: CASSEREETQYF. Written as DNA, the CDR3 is TGTGCCAGCAGTGAGCGAGAGGAGACCCAGTACTTC.

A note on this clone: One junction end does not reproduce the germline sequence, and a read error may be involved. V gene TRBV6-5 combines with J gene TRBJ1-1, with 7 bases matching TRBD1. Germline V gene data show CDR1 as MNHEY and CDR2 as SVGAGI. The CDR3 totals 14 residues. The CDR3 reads CASSYTGGTAGLEF. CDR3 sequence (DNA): TGTGCCAGCAGTTACACGGGCGGGACAGCCGGCTTGGAATTT.

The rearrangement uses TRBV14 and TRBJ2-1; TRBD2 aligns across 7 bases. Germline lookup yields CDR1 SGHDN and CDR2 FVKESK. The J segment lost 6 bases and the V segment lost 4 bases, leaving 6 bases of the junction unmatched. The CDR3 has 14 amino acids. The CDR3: CASSLTGTINEQFF. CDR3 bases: TGTGCCAGCAGCCTCACCGGGACTATCAATGAGCAGTTCTTC.

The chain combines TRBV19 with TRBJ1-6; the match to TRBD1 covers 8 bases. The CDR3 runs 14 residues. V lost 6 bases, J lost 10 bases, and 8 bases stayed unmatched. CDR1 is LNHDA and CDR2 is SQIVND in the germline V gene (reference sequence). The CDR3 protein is CASSIGQGESPLHF. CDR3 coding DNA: TGTGCCAGTAGCATCGGACAGGGCGAATCACCCCTCCACTTT.

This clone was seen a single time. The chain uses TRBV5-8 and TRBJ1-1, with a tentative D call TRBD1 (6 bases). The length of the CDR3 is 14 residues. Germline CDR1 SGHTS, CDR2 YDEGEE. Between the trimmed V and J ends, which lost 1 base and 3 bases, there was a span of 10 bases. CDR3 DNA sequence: TGTGCCAGCAGCTTGCAGGGGCCAGACACTGAAGCTTTCTTT. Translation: CASSLQGPDTEAFF. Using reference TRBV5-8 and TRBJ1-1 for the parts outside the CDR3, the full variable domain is EAGVTQSPTHLIKTRGQQATLRCSPISGHTSVYWYQQALGLGLQFLLWYDEGEERNRGNFPPRFSGRQFPNYSSELNVNALELEDSALYLCASSLQGPDTEAFFGQGTRLTVV.

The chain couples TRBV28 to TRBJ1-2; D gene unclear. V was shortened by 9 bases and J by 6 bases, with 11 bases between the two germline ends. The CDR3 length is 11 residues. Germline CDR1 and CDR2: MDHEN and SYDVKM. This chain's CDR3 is CASSIRDGYTF. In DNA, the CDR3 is TGTGCCAGTTCGATCCGGGATGGCTACACCTTC.

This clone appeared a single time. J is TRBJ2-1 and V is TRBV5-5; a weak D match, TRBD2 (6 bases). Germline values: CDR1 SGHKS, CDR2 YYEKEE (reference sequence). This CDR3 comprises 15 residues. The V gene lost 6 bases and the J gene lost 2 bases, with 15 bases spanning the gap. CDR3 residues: CASTAAGRAYNEQFF. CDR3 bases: TGTGCCAGCACCGCAGCGGGCAGGGCCTACAATGAGCAGTTCTTC.

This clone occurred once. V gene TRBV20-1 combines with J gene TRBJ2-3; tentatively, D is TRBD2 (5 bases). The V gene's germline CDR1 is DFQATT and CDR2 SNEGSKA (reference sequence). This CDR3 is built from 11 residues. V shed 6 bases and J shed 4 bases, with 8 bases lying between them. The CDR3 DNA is TGCAGTGCCCCGAGGGCAGATACGCAGTATTTT. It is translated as CSAPRADTQYF.

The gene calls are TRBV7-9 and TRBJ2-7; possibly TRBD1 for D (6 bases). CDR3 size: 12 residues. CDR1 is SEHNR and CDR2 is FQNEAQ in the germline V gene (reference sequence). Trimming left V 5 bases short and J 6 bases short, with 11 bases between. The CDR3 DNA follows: TGTGCCAGCAGCCCACGAGGGGGCGAGCAGTACTTC. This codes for CASSPRGGEQYF.

The CDR3 DNA is TGTGCCAGCAGTGAAGCAGGGGGCGGTGGAAACACCATATATTTT. The encoded protein is CASSEAGGGGNTIYF. V usage is TRBV6-1 and J usage is TRBJ1-3; 7 bases align to TRBD1. This CDR3 spans 15 amino acids. Germline lookup yields CDR1 MNHNS and CDR2 SASEGT. Trimming removed 0 bases from V and 3 bases from J; junction bases left unmatched: 2.

The CDR3 nucleotides are TGTGCCAGTAGTATCGGAGGGGAGACCCAGTACTTC. Protein: CASSIGGETQYF. The rearrangement links TRBV19 to TRBJ2-5, with D perhaps TRBD2 (6 bases). From germline, CDR1 is LNHDA and CDR2 SQIVND (reference sequence). This CDR3 contains 12 residues. The V end lost 3 bases, the J end lost 5 bases, and 7 bases lay between the germline ends.

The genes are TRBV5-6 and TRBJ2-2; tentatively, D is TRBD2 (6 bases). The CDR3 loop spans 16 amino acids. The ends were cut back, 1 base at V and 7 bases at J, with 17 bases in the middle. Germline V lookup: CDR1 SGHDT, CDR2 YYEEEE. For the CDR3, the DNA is TGTGCCAGCAGCTTGAAATGGAGGGAATTGATCGGGGAGCTGTTTTTT. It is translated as CASSLKWRELIGELFF.

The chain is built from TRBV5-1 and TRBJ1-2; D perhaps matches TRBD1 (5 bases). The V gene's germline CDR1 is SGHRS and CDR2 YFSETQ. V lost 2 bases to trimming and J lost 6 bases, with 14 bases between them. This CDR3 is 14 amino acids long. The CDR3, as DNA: TGCGCCAGCAGCTTCCGGCAGGGCGAAAATGGCTACACCTTC. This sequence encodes CASSFRQGENGYTF.

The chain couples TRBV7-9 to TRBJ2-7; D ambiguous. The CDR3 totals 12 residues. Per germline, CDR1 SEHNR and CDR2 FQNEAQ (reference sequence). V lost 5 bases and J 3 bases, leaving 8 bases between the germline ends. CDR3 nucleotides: TGTGCCAGCAGCCCAGCTAGCTACGAGCAGTACTTC. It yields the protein CASSPASYEQYF.

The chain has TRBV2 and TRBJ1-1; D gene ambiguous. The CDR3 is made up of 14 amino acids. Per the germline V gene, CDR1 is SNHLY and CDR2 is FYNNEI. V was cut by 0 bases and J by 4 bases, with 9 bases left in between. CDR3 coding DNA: TGTGCCAGCAGTGAAGCGCGGCGAGGCACTGAAGCTTTCTTT. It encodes CASSEARRGTEAFF.

This CDR3 is CSATSGRGFF. CDR3 DNA: TGCAGTGCTACTAGCGGGAGGGGGTTCTTC. The V and J genes are TRBV20-1 and TRBJ2-1, with 12 bases fitting TRBD2. Germline trimming cut 4 bases from V and 15 bases from J; bases unmatched to any gene: 1. The germline gives CDR1 DFQATT, CDR2 SNEGSKA (reference sequence). The CDR3 is 10 residues long.

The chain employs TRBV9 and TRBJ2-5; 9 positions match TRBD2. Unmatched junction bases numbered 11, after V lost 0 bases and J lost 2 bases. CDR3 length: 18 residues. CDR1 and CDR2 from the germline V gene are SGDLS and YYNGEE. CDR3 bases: TGTGCCAGCAGCGTAGGCCCTAGCGGGGCACTCGATCAAGAGACCCAGTACTTC. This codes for CASSVGPSGALDQETQYF. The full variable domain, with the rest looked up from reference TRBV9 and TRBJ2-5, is DSGVTQTPKHLITATGQRVTLRCSPRSGDLSVYWYQQSLDQGLQFLIQYYNGEERAKGNILERFSAQQFPDLHSELNLSSLELGDSALYFCASSVGPSGALDQETQYFGPGTRLLVL.

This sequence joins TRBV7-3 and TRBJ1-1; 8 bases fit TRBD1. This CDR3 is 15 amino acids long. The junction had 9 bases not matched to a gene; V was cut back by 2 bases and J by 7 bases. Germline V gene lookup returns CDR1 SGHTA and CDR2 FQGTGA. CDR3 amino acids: CASSLSGGAVIEAFF. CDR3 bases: TGTGCCAGCAGCTTATCAGGGGGCGCGGTTATTGAAGCTTTCTTT.

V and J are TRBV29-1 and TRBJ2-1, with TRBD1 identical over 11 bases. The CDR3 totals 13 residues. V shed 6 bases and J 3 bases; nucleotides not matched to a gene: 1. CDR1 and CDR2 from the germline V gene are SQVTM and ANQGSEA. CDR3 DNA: TGCAGCGTGGACAGGGGGCTCTACAATGAGCAGTTCTTC. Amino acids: CSVDRGLYNEQFF.

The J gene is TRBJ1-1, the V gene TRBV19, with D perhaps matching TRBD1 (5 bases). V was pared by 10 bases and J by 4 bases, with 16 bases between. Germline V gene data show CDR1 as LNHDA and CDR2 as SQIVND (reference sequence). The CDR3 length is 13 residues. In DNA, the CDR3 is TGTGCCACTTCACAGTCAGGGTCCACTGAAGCTTTCTTT. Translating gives CATSQSGSTEAFF.

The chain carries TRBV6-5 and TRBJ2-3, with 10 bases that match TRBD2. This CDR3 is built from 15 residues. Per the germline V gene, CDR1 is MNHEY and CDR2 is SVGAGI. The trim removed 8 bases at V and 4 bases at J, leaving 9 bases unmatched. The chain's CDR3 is CASRKAGGPSDTQYF. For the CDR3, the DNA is TGTGCCAGCCGAAAAGCGGGGGGGCCCTCAGATACGCAGTATTTT.

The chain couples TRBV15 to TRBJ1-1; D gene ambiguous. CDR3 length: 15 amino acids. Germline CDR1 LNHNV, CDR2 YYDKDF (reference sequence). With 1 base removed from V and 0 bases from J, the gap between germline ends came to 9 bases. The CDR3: CATSRAQSMNTEAFF. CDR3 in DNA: TGTGCCACCAGCAGAGCGCAGTCCATGAACACTGAAGCTTTCTTT.

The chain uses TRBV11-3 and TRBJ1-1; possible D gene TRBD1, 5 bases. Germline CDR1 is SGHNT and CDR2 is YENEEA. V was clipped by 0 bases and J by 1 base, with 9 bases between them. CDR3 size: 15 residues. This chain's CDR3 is CASSLEGRENTEAFF. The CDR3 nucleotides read TGTGCCAGCAGCTTAGAAGGCAGGGAGAACACTGAAGCTTTCTTT. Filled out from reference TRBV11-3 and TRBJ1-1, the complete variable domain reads EAGVVQSPRYKIIEKKQPVAFWCNPISGHNTLYWYLQNLGQGPELLIRYENEEAVDDSQLPKDRFSAERLKGVDSTLKIQPAELGDSAVYLCASSLEGRENTEAFFGQGTRLTVV.

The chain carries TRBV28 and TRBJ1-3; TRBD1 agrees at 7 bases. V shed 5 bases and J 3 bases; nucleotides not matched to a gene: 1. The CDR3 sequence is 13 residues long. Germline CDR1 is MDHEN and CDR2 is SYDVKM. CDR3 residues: CASSPGGGNTIYF. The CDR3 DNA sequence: TGTGCCAGCAGTCCAGGGGGTGGAAACACCATATATTTT. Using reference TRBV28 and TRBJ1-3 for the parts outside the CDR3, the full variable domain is DVKVTQSSRYLVKRTGEKVFLECVQDMDHENMFWYRQDPGLGLRLIYFSYDVKMKEKGDIPEGYSVSREKKERFSLILESASTNQTSMYLCASSPGGGNTIYFGEGSWLTVV.